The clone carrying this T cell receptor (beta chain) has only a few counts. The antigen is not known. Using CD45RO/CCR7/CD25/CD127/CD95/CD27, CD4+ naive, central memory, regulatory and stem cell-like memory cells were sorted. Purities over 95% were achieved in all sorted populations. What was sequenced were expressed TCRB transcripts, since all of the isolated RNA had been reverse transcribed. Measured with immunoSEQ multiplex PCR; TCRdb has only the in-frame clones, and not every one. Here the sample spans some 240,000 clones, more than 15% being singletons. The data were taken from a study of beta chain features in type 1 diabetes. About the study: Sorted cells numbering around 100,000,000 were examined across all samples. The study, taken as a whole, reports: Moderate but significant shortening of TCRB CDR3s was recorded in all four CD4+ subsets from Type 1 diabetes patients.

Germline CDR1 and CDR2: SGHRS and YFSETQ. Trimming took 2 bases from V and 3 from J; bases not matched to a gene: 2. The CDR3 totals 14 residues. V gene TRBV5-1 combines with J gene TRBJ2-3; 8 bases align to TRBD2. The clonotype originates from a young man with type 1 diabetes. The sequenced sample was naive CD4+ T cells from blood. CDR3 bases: TGCGCCAGCAGCTTCGGACTAGCTACAGATACGCAGTATTTT. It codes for CASSFGLATDTQYF. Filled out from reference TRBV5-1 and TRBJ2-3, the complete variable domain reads KAGVTQTPRYLIKTRGQQVTLSCSPISGHRSVSWYQQTPGQGLQFLFEYFSETQRNKGNFPGRFSGRQFSNSRSEMNVSTLELGDSALYLCASSFGLATDTQYFGPGTRLTVL.